This T cell receptor (beta chain) was found in a study of cytomegalovirus exposure and HLA in healthy donors. Across the whole study: Most genotyped donors, around 78% of more than 300, had Caucasian-associated genetic ancestry.

Study-wide results and limits: Reports indicate that TCR beta sequences accurately predicted the HLA-A and HLA-B alleles of most subjects. CMV antigen specificity of a few CMV-associated chains was confirmed in vitro.

With regard to this clone: Antigen unknown.

Germline assignment: CDR1 SNHLY and CDR2 FYNNEI. This CDR3 spans 14 amino acids. Trimming took off 7 bases at V and 4 bases at J, with 16 bases between the two ends. The PCR used 60 Vbeta and 13 Jbeta primers. Only in-frame clones appear in the TCRdb table, and some are missing; sequencing was by immunoSEQ multiplex PCR. The sample lists tens of thousands of clones, about 74% occurring once. This chain links TRBV2 with TRBJ1-1, with D possibly being TRBD1 (5 bases). The source is a human donor in good health. Sample: PBMCs. The CDR3 DNA reads as TGTGCCAGCACCAGGGAAGTGGGGGGCACTGAAGCTTTCTTT. Protein sequence: CASTREVGGTEAFF.